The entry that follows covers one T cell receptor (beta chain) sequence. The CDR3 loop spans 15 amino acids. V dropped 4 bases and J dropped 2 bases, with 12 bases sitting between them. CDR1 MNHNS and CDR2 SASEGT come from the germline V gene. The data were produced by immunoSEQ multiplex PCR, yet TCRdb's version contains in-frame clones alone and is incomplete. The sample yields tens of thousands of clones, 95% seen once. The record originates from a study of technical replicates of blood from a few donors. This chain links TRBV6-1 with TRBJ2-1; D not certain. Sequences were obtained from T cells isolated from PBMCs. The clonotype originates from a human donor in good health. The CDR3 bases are TGTGCCAGCAGTGTTGACTCCTCCCCCTACAATGAGCAGTTCTTC. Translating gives CASSVDSSPYNEQFF.